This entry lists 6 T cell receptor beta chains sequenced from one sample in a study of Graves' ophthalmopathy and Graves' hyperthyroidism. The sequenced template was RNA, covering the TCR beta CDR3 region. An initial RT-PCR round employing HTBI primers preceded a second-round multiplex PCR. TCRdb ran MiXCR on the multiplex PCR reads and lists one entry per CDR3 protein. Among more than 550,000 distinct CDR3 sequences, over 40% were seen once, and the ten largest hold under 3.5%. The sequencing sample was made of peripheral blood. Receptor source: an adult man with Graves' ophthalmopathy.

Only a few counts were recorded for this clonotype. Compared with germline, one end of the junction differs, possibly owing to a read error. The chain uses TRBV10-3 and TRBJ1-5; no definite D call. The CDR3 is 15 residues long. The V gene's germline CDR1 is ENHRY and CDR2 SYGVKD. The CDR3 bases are TGTGCCAGCAGTGCTCCCCTGAGGGCACCTTGGCCCCAGCATTTT. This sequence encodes CASSAPLRAPWPQHF.

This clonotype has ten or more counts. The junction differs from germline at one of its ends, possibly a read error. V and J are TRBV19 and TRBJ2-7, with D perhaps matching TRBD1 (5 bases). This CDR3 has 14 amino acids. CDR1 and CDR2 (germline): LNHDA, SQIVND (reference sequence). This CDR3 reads CASSIGWGTYEQYF. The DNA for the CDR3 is TGTGCCAGCAGTATAGGGTGGGGCACCTACGAGCAGTACTTC.

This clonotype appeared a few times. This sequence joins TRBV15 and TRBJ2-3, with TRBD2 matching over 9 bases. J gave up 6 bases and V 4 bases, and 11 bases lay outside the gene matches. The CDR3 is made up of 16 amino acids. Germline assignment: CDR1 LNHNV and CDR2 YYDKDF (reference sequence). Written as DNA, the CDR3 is TGTGCCACCAGCAAATTAACTAGCGGGTTGGTCGATACGCAGTATTTT. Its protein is CATSKLTSGLVDTQYF. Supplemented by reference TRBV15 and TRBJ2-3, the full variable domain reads DAMVIQNPRYQVTQFGKPVTLSCSQTLNHNVMYWYQQKSSQAPKLLFHYYDKDFNNEADTPDNFQSRRPNTSFCFLDIRSPGLGDTAMYLCATSKLTSGLVDTQYFGPGTRLTVL.

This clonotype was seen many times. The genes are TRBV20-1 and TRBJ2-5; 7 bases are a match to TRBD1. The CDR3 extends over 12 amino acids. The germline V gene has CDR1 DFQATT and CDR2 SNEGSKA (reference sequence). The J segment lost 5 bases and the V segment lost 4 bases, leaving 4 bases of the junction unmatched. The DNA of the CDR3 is TGCAGTGCTAAGGGGGCCAGGGAGACCCAGTACTTC. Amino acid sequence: CSAKGARETQYF.

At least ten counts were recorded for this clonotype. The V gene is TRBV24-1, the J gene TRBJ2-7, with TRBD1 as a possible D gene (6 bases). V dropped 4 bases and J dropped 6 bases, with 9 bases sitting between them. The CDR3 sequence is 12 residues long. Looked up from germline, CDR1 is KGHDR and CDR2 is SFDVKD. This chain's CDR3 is CATSEAGVEQYF. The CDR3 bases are TGTGCCACCAGTGAAGCAGGGGTCGAGCAGTACTTC.

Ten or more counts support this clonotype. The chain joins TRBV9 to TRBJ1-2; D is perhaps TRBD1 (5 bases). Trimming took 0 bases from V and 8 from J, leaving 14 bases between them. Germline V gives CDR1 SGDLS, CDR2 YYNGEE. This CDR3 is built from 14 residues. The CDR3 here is CASSVAGGEVGYTF. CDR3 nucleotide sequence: TGTGCCAGCAGCGTAGCTGGGGGAGAGGTGGGCTACACCTTC.